The 17 T cell receptor beta chains below come from one sample, sequenced in a study of blood T cell repertoires in COVID-19. Measured with immunoSEQ multiplex PCR; TCRdb has only the in-frame clones, and not every one. The top ten clones hold approximately 1% of a sample with roughly 340,000 clones, 80% to 90% of them seen once. Sequenced: PBMCs or T cells enriched from blood (not recorded which). The origin of the receptors is a man between 18 and 29 years old who had recovered from COVID-19.

This chain links TRBV16 with TRBJ2-1; possible D gene TRBD1, 6 bases. V was shortened by 0 bases and J by 3 bases, with 15 bases between the two germline ends. CDR3 length equals 17 residues. Germline CDR1 is KGHSY and CDR2 is FQNENV. CDR3 sequence: CASSQSKGQSNYNEQFF. CDR3 DNA: TGTGCCAGCAGCCAATCGAAAGGACAGAGCAACTACAATGAGCAGTTCTTC.

J is TRBJ1-5 and V is TRBV24-1; 9 bases are shared with TRBD1. The CDR3 extends over 18 amino acids. The junction had 12 bases not matched to a gene; V was cut back by 4 bases and J by 3 bases. Germline CDR1 is KGHDR and CDR2 is SFDVKD. For the CDR3, the DNA is TGTGCCACCAGTGACCACACCGGGACAGGGAGTTCCAATCAGCCCCAGCATTTT. It translates to CATSDHTGTGSSNQPQHF.

The gene calls are TRBV19 and TRBJ1-2, with a weak D call TRBD1 (5 bases). V shed 3 bases and J shed 1 base, with 9 bases lying between them. Germline CDR1 and CDR2: LNHDA and SQIVND (reference sequence). The CDR3 has 14 residues. Written as DNA, the CDR3 is TGTGCCAGTAGTATCTCCAGGGTTAACTATGGCTACACCTTC. Its translation is CASSISRVNYGYTF. Supplemented by reference TRBV19 and TRBJ1-2, the full variable domain reads DGGITQSPKYLFRKEGQNVTLSCEQNLNHDAMYWYRQDPGQGLRLIYYSQIVNDFQKGDIAEGYSVSREKKESFPLTVTSAQKNPTAFYLCASSISRVNYGYTFGSGTRLTVV.

The chain uses TRBV10-3 and TRBJ1-5; no firm D call. The CDR3 loop spans 14 amino acids. Germline V gives CDR1 ENHRY, CDR2 SYGVKD. Trimming left V 5 bases short and J 5 bases short, with 13 bases between. The DNA for the CDR3 is TGTGCCATCAGTTCTTCCCCTACTGATCAGCCCCAGCATTTT. As protein: CAISSSPTDQPQHF.

The chain links TRBV28 to TRBJ2-7; 10 positions agree with TRBD1. With 1 base clipped from V and 7 bases from J, the junction kept 7 bases outside the gene matches. The CDR3 runs 15 residues. Per germline, CDR1 MDHEN and CDR2 SYDVKM. The CDR3 DNA sequence: TGTGCCAGCAGTTTATCAGGGACAGGGGCTTTAGAGCAGTACTTC. Its protein is CASSLSGTGALEQYF.

The V call is TRBV19, the J call TRBJ2-3; D is unclear. With 6 bases removed from V and 4 bases from J, the gap between germline ends came to 14 bases. The CDR3 covers 14 residues. Looked up from germline, CDR1 is LNHDA and CDR2 is SQIVND (reference sequence). The CDR3 bases are TGTGCCAGTAGCAAGCAAGTAGGAGCAGATACGCAGTATTTT. Translation gives CASSKQVGADTQYF.

J is TRBJ1-2 and V is TRBV18; 10 nucleotides agree with TRBD1. V was pared by 8 bases and J by 8 bases, with 14 bases of the junction left unmatched. The germline gives CDR1 KGHSH, CDR2 LQKENI. The CDR3 covers 15 residues. The CDR3 region is CASTGTGDEAGGYTF. For the CDR3, the DNA is TGTGCCAGCACAGGGACAGGGGACGAGGCCGGGGGCTACACCTTC.

The chain has TRBV24-1 and TRBJ2-5; TRBD1 agrees at 7 bases. The CDR3 extends over 12 amino acids. V gave up 6 bases and J gave up 3 bases; unmatched junction bases: 0. Germline V gives CDR1 KGHDR, CDR2 SFDVKD. The CDR3 is CATSQGEETQYF. The CDR3 nucleotides are TGTGCCACCAGTCAGGGGGAAGAGACCCAGTACTTC.

This clone was detected once. V usage is TRBV15 and J usage is TRBJ2-7; TRBD1 agrees at 11 bases. CDR1 is LNHNV and CDR2 is YYDKDF in the germline V gene (reference sequence). This CDR3 has 16 residues. Unmatched junction bases numbered 7, after V lost 3 bases and J lost 3 bases. CDR3 nucleotide sequence: TGTGCCACCAGCAGGGACTCCGGGACAGGGGGCTACGAGCAGTACTTC. Translating gives CATSRDSGTGGYEQYF.

This clone was counted between two and nine times. The CDR3 protein is CASSPELVVLSSGNTIYF. The CDR3 nucleotides are TGTGCCAGCAGTCCCGAATTGGTTGTTCTGAGCTCTGGAAACACCATATATTTT. The V call is TRBV6-6, the J call TRBJ1-3; the D is unclear. The V end lost 5 bases, the J end lost 0 bases, and 20 bases lay between the germline ends. CDR1 MNHNY and CDR2 SVGAGI come from the germline V gene (reference sequence). There are 18 residues in the CDR3.

The rearrangement uses TRBV4-2 and TRBJ1-2; 9 bases match TRBD1. J was trimmed by 4 bases and V by 0 bases; bases with no gene match: 0. The germline gives CDR1 LGHNA, CDR2 YNFKEQ. The CDR3 runs to 14 residues. For the CDR3, the DNA is TGTGCCAGCAGCCAAGAGGACAGGGGCTATGGCTACACCTTC. Encoded protein: CASSQEDRGYGYTF.

V is TRBV7-2 and J is TRBJ2-5; TRBD1 matches at 9 bases. The germline V gene encodes CDR1 SGHTA and CDR2 FQGNSA. With 4 bases clipped from V and 5 bases from J, the junction kept 8 bases outside the gene matches. The CDR3 is 15 amino acids. The CDR3 reads CASSSRTGEVETQYF. In DNA, the CDR3 is TGTGCCAGCAGCTCCCGGACAGGGGAGGTGGAGACCCAGTACTTC. The variable domain in full, with the rest retrieved from reference TRBV7-2 and TRBJ2-5, is GAGVSQSPSNKVTEKGKDVELRCDPISGHTALYWYRQSLGQGLEFLIYFQGNSAPDKSGLPSDRFSAERTGGSVSTLTIQRTQQEDSAVYLCASSSRTGEVETQYFGPGTRLLVL.

V is TRBV27 and J is TRBJ1-3; no reliable D call. V shed 2 bases and J shed 3 bases, with 5 bases lying between them. Germline V lookup: CDR1 MNHEY, CDR2 SMNVEV (reference sequence). The CDR3 has 13 residues. The CDR3, as DNA: TGTGCCAGCAGTTTAGGACTTGGAAACACCATATATTTT. As protein: CASSLGLGNTIYF.

The V call is TRBV14, the J call TRBJ2-3; a weak D match, TRBD2 (6 bases). V lost 0 bases, J lost 5 bases, and 9 bases lay in between. CDR3 length: 14 amino acids. Germline-derived CDR1 and CDR2 are SGHDN and FVKESK. The CDR3 sequence: CASSQDWGGDTQYF. The CDR3, as DNA: TGTGCCAGCAGCCAAGATTGGGGAGGAGATACGCAGTATTTT.

This chain's CDR3 is CASGPHRTTGGELFF. For the CDR3, the DNA is TGTGCCAGCGGACCGCACAGGACAACAGGCGGGGAGCTGTTTTTT. This chain uses TRBV5-8 with TRBJ2-2; a possible D gene is TRBD1 (5 bases). Germline V gene sequence: CDR1 SGHTS, CDR2 YDEGEE. This CDR3 is 15 amino acids long. Trimming took 7 bases from V and 7 from J, leaving 20 bases between them.

This chain joins TRBV13 and TRBJ2-5; 9 bases are a match to TRBD2. Germline-derived CDR1 and CDR2 are PRHDT and FYEKMQ (reference sequence). CDR3 length: 13 amino acids. With 5 bases clipped from V and 7 bases from J, the junction kept 5 bases outside the gene matches. The CDR3 here is CASSPRGGGTQYF. DNA of the CDR3: TGTGCCAGCAGCCCCCGCGGGGGGGGGACCCAGTACTTC.

This chain connects TRBV19 to TRBJ2-7; D is possibly TRBD1 (9 bases). The CDR3 extends over 18 amino acids. Germline CDR1 reads LNHDA; CDR2 reads SQIVND (reference sequence). V dropped 5 bases and J dropped 1 base, with 24 bases sitting between them. The CDR3 protein is CASSGPGGTGTKSYEQYF. DNA for the CDR3: TGTGCCAGTAGTGGCCCGGGGGGGACAGGGACCAAATCCTACGAGCAGTACTTC.